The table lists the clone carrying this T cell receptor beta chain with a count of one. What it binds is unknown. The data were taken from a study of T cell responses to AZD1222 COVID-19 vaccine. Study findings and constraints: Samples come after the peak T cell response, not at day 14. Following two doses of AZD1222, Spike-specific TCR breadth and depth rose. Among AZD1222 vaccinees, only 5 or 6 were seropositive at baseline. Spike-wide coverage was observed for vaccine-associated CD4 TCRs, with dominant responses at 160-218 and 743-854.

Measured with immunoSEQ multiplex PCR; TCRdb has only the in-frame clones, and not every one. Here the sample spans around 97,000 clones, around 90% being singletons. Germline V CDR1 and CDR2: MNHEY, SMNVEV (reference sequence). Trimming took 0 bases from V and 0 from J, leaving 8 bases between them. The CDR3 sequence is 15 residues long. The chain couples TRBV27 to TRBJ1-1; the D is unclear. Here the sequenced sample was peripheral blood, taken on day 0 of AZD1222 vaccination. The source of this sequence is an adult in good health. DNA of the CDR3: TGTGCCAGCAGTTTATCGATGGAGGTGAACACTGAAGCTTTCTTT. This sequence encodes CASSLSMEVNTEAFF.